This T cell receptor (beta chain) is from a study of T cell repertoires in cytomegalovirus infection. Turning to the study itself: Carrying CMV and the relevant HLA type showed in public TCR beta signatures.

General study results and limits: Carriers of CMV and the relevant HLA type were discriminated by public TCR beta frequency. It was HLA-C-restricted CMV-specific TCR beta clonotypes that dominated the response ex vivo.

This CDR3 is 12 amino acids long. V lost 3 bases and J lost 8, with 10 bases in between. Per the germline V gene, CDR1 is SGHDT and CDR2 is YYEEEE. TCRdb re-called the reads with MiXCR, one entry per CDR3 protein. The table includes almost 550,000 distinct CDR3 sequences, more than 15% detected once. Points on this clonotype: The antigen remains unidentified.

The TCR comes from a human donor in good health (CMV status not recorded). Some clones in this sample may be carry-over from other donors' samples. The specimen was CD8+ T cells from PBMCs. This sequence joins TRBV5-6 and TRBJ2-3; D gene uncertain. CDR3 DNA: TGTGCCAGCAGCTCCTTCTCTGGTACGCAGTATTTT. Translated: CASSSFSGTQYF.